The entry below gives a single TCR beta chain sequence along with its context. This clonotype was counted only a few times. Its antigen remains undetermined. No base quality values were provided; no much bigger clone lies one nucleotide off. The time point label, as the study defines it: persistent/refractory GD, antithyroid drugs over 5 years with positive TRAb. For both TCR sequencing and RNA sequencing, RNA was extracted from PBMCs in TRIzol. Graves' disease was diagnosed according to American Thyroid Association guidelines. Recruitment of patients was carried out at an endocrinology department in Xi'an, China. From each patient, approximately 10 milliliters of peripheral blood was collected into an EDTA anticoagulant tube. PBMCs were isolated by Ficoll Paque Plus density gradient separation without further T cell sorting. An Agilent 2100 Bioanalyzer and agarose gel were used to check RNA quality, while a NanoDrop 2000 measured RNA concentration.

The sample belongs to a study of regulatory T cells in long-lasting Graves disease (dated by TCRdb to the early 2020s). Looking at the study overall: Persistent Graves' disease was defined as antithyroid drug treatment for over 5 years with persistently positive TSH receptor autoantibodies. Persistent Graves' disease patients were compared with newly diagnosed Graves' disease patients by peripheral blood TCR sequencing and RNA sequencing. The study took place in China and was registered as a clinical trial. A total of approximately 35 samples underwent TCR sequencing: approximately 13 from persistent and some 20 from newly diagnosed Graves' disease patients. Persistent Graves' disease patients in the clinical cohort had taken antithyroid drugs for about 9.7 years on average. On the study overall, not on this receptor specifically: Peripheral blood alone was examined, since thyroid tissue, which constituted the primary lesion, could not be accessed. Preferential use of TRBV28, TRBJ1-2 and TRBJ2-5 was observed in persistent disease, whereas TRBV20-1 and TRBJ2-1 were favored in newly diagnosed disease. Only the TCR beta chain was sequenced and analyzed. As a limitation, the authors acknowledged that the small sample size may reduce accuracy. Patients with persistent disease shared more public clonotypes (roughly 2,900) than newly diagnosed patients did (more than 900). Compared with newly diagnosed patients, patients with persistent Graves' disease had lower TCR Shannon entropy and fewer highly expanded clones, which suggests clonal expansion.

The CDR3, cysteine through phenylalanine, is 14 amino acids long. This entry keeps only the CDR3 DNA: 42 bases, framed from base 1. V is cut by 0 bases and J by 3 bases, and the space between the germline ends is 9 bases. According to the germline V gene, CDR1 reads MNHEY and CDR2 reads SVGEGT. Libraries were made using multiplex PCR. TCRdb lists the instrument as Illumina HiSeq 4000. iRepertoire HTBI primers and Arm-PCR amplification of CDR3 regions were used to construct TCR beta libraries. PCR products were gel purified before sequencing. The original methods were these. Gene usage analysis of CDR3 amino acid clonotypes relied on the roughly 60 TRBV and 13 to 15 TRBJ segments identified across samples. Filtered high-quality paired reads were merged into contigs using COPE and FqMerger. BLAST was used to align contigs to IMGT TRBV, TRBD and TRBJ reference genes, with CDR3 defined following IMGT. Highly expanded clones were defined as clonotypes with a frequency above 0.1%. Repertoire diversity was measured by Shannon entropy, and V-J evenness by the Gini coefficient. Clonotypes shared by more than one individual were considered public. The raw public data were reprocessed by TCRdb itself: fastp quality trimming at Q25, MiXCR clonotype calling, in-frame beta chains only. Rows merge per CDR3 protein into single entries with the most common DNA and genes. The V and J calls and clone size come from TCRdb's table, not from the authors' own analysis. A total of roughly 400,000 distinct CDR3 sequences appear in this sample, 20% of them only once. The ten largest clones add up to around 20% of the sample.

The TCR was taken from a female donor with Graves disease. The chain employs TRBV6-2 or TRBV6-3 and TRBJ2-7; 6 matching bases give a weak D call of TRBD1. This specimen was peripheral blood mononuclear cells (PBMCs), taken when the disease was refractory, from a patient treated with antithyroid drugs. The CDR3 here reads CASSYSGQLYEQYF. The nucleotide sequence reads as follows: TGTGCCAGCAGTTACTCAGGACAGCTCTACGAGCAGTACTTC.